This T cell receptor beta chain was obtained from a study of T-cell reconstitution after alpha-beta-depleted transplantation in children. In this sample, this clonotype turned up many times. V dropped 0 bases and J dropped 7 bases, with 10 bases sitting between them. The CDR3 loop spans 14 amino acids. Germline-derived CDR1 and CDR2 are SGDLS and YYNGEE. Preparation of the TCRbeta library used unique molecular identifiers. Using its own MiXCR run on the PCR reads, TCRdb lists one record per CDR3 protein. The data contain 250,000 to 350,000 distinct CDR3 sequences, approximately 9.6% of them seen just once; the ten biggest clones take up around a tenth.

This receptor was taken from a human donor who donated a stem cell graft to a child with SCID. The source was PBMCs from the stem cell graft donor, collected from the stem cell graft. V is TRBV9 and J is TRBJ2-2, with unresolved D. This CDR3 reads CASSVVSTDGELFF. The CDR3 region has the DNA TGTGCCAGCAGCGTAGTAAGTACGGACGGGGAGCTGTTTTTT.